The following is a TCR beta chain sequence with its context. The germline gene is not matched at one end of the junction; a read error may be the cause. In the original analysis: Quantification of nucleated cells was approximated via reference gene primer amplification. Sequencing used immunoSEQ multiplex PCR; TCRdb keeps in-frame clones, though not all of them. V and J calls and clone size follow that table, whereas D and trimming were derived from the DNA. The sample holds 100,000 or so clones; more than 75% are singletons and the top ten take 13%. The entry originates in a study of blood T cell repertoires in COVID-19. Study-level information: Sites across the United States, Italy and Spain contributed samples from acute and convalescent COVID-19. T cells, B-cell-depleted T cells, or PBMCs supplied cDNA or gDNA.

Germline lookup yields CDR1 SEHNR and CDR2 FQNEAQ (reference sequence). The CDR3 is 14 amino acids. The chain carries TRBV7-9 and TRBJ2-1; 12 bases agree with TRBD2. The sequenced sample consisted of peripheral blood. The clonotype originates from a human donor in a cohort sampled during active COVID-19. The CDR3 DNA reads TGTGCCAGCAGCCTAGCGGGAGGGCCCAATGAGCAGTTCTTC. Protein sequence: CASSLAGGPNEQFF.